This T cell receptor (beta chain) was sequenced during a study of blood T cell repertoires in COVID-19. The CDR3 loop spans 16 amino acids. V was cut by 0 bases and J by 5 bases, with 13 bases left in between. The germline CDR1 and CDR2 sequences are SGHAT and FQNNGV. TCRdb keeps only in-frame clones here, not all; method: immunoSEQ multiplex PCR. This table holds roughly 200,000 clones, around 76% found once. This clonotype was obtained from a woman aged 60-70 years with COVID-19, enrolled during active disease. The gene calls are TRBV11-2 and TRBJ2-2, with D unclear. Sequenced input: peripheral blood. Here the CDR3 DNA reads TGTGCCAGCAGCTTAGATCGGTTCTCGAGTACCGGGGAGCTGTTTTTT. Translating gives CASSLDRFSSTGELFF.